What follows are 30 T cell receptor beta chains derived from one specimen sequenced in a study of glioma-infiltrating T cells after dendritic cell vaccination. Method: immunoSEQ multiplex PCR; TCRdb's copy keeps in-frame clones and lacks some. The sample contains 80,000 to 95,000 clones, 70% to 90% of which appear only once. Sequencing was performed on blood, taken before dendritic cell vaccination. These receptors all stem from a human donor with glioblastoma.

This rearrangement joins TRBV27 to TRBJ2-2; TRBD1 aligns across 9 bases. Per the germline V gene, CDR1 is MNHEY and CDR2 is SMNVEV (reference sequence). V lost 5 bases, J lost 2 bases, and 18 bases stayed unmatched. This CDR3 contains 20 residues. The CDR3 sequence: CASSPPSGTGRLFNTGELFF. The CDR3 DNA reads as TGTGCCAGCAGTCCCCCAAGCGGGACAGGGAGACTCTTCAACACCGGGGAGCTGTTTTTT.

This chain joins TRBV6-5 and TRBJ2-1, with 8 nucleotides matching TRBD2. Germline V lookup: CDR1 MNHEY, CDR2 SVGAGI. CDR3 size: 13 residues. Germline trimming cut 6 bases from V and 7 bases from J; bases unmatched to any gene: 5. The CDR3: CASRVASGNEQFF. The CDR3 region has the DNA TGTGCCAGCAGGGTCGCTAGCGGGAATGAGCAGTTCTTC.

This sequence joins TRBV28 and TRBJ2-7; D not resolved. Deletions cut 1 base from V and 6 bases from J, with 4 bases between. Germline assignment: CDR1 MDHEN and CDR2 SYDVKM. The CDR3 covers 11 residues. CDR3 loop: CASSLSSEQYF. DNA of the CDR3: TGTGCCAGCAGTTTATCGAGCGAGCAGTACTTC.

The rearrangement joins TRBV30 to TRBJ1-1; D is unresolved. Trimming stripped 5 bases from V and 4 bases from J, with 8 bases between. The length of the CDR3 is 11 residues. Germline assignment: CDR1 GTSNPN and CDR2 SVGIG (reference sequence). This CDR3 reads CAWDRGTEAFF. CDR3 bases: TGTGCCTGGGACCGGGGCACTGAAGCTTTCTTT.

V is TRBV11-2 and J is TRBJ1-2, with TRBD1 as a possible D gene (5 bases). V lost 3 bases and J 4 bases, leaving 12 bases between the germline ends. Germline CDR1 reads SGHAT; CDR2 reads FQNNGV. This CDR3 comprises 14 residues. In DNA form, the CDR3 reads TGTGCCAGCAGCTTTTCAGACAGTCCCTATGGCTACACCTTC. This translates into CASSFSDSPYGYTF.

This chain links TRBV27 with TRBJ1-1, with no clear D. The CDR3 contains 16 residues. V shed 6 bases and J shed 4 bases, with 21 bases lying between them. Germline V gene lookup returns CDR1 MNHEY and CDR2 SMNVEV (reference sequence). As DNA, the CDR3 is TGTGCCAGCAGCCGGTTGGTAGGAGGGCTAGGCACTGAAGCTTTCTTT. Protein sequence: CASSRLVGGLGTEAFF.

The V and J genes are TRBV11-1 and TRBJ2-1, with a tentative D call TRBD2 (6 bases). Trimming stripped 4 bases from V and 9 bases from J, with 10 bases between. Germline V lookup: CDR1 SGHAT, CDR2 FQDESV (reference sequence). The CDR3 sequence is 12 residues long. In nucleotides, the CDR3 is TGTGCCAGCAGCTCAGGAGGGGTTGAGCAGTTCTTC. Translation: CASSSGGVEQFF.

This clone was picked up a small number of times. V gene TRBV11-2 combines with J gene TRBJ2-7; D is unresolved. There are 15 residues in the CDR3. The germline V gene has CDR1 SGHAT and CDR2 FQNNGV. The V end was cut by 5 bases, the J end by 1 base, with 15 bases between. CDR3 sequence reads: CASSDKKAGSYEQYF. As DNA, the CDR3 is TGTGCCAGCAGCGATAAGAAGGCAGGATCCTACGAGCAGTACTTC.

This rearrangement joins TRBV28 to TRBJ1-1; D remains unclear. V lost 5 bases to trimming and J lost 3 bases, with 4 bases between them. The germline V gene encodes CDR1 MDHEN and CDR2 SYDVKM. The CDR3 length is 11 residues. CDR3 protein: CASSPDTEAFF. The CDR3 DNA reads TGTGCCAGCAGTCCGGACACTGAAGCTTTCTTT.

In DNA form, the CDR3 reads TGCGCCAGCAGCTTGTGGCAGAACAACTATGGCTACACCTTC. Translating gives CASSLWQNNYGYTF. V usage is TRBV5-1 and J usage is TRBJ1-2; the D is unclear. Between the trimmed V and J ends, which lost 1 base and 2 bases, there was a span of 9 bases. The length of the CDR3 is 14 residues. Looked up from germline, CDR1 is SGHRS and CDR2 is YFSETQ.

J is TRBJ2-7 and V is TRBV6-5, with TRBD1 matching 8 bases. Germline CDR1 MNHEY, CDR2 SVGAGI. With 0 bases clipped from V and 2 bases from J, the junction kept 6 bases outside the gene matches. The CDR3 consists of 16 residues. The CDR3 sequence is CASSYSPRDRTYEQYF. In DNA form, the CDR3 reads TGTGCCAGCAGTTACTCGCCGCGGGACAGGACCTACGAGCAGTACTTC.

The chain recombines TRBV7-6 with TRBJ2-1; TRBD2 might be the D (5 bases). Trimming stripped 5 bases from V and 8 bases from J, with 13 bases between. Per the germline V gene, CDR1 is SGHVS and CDR2 is FNYEAQ. The CDR3 loop spans 13 amino acids. The CDR3 is CASSTGNTYEQFF. The DNA for the CDR3 is TGTGCCAGCAGCACCGGGAACACGTATGAGCAGTTCTTC.

The genes are TRBV6-1 and TRBJ2-5, with 7 bases aligning to TRBD1. The trim removed 6 bases at V and 2 bases at J, leaving 6 bases unmatched. This CDR3 spans 14 amino acids. CDR1 MNHNS and CDR2 SASEGT come from the germline V gene. The CDR3 protein is CASREDRQQETQYF. CDR3 nucleotides: TGTGCCAGCAGAGAGGACAGGCAACAAGAGACCCAGTACTTC.

This clone was seen just once. The chain is built from TRBV14 and TRBJ2-1; D is uncertain. The CDR3 spans 14 residues. The germline gives CDR1 SGHDN, CDR2 FVKESK. V was shortened by 0 bases and J by 7 bases, with 10 bases between the two germline ends. CDR3 sequence (DNA): TGTGCCAGCAGCCAAGATCACTTAGTGAATGAGCAGTTCTTC. Translating it yields CASSQDHLVNEQFF. The whole variable domain, filled in from reference TRBV14 and TRBJ2-1, reads EAGVTQFPSHSVIEKGQTVTLRCDPISGHDNLYWYRRVMGKEIKFLLHFVKESKQDESGMPNNRFLAERTGGTYSTLKVQPAELEDSGVYFCASSQDHLVNEQFFGPGTRLTVL.

This clone was observed a few times. The V gene is TRBV2, the J gene TRBJ1-1, with 7 bases lining up with TRBD1. The length of the CDR3 is 12 residues. With V trimmed by 10 bases and J by 1 base, 3 bases remained unmatched. In germline, CDR1 is SNHLY, CDR2 FYNNEI. CDR3 region: CATGTANTEAFF. In DNA form, the CDR3 reads TGTGCCACTGGGACAGCGAACACTGAAGCTTTCTTT.

This chain connects TRBV2 to TRBJ1-2; 8 positions agree with TRBD1. The J segment lost 7 bases and the V segment lost 5 bases, leaving 3 bases of the junction unmatched. The CDR3 runs 12 residues. The V gene's germline CDR1 is SNHLY and CDR2 FYNNEI. CDR3 loop: CASSLDRVGYTF. In DNA, the CDR3 is TGTGCCAGCAGTTTGGACAGGGTTGGCTACACCTTC.

The rearrangement uses TRBV29-1 and TRBJ1-1; D ambiguous. The CDR3 has 12 amino acids. Looked up from germline, CDR1 is SQVTM and CDR2 is ANQGSEA. Between the trimmed V and J ends, which lost 7 bases and 0 bases, there was a span of 9 bases. The CDR3 loop is CSAGLMNTEAFF. The CDR3 DNA is TGCAGCGCGGGGTTAATGAACACTGAAGCTTTCTTT. The variable domain in full, completed from reference TRBV29-1 and TRBJ1-1, reads SAVISQKPSRDICQRGTSLTIQCQVDSQVTMMFWYRQQPGQSLTLIATANQGSEATYESGFVIDKFPISRPNLTFSTLTVSNMSPEDSSIYLCSAGLMNTEAFFGQGTRLTVV.

This chain links TRBV7-2 with TRBJ2-3; 9 bases line up with TRBD2. The CDR3 loop spans 16 amino acids. V gave up 3 bases and J gave up 2 bases; unmatched junction bases: 6. Per the germline V gene, CDR1 is SGHTA and CDR2 is FQGNSA. The DNA for the CDR3 is TGTGCCAGCAGCTTTCATTCTAGCGGGATCACAGATACGCAGTATTTT. This codes for CASSFHSSGITDTQYF.

The rearrangement uses TRBV10-2 and TRBJ2-5; 13 nucleotides agree with TRBD2. Germline assignment: CDR1 WSHSY and CDR2 SAAADI. This CDR3 region has 15 residues. Trimming at V came to 6 bases and at J to 5 bases, leaving 6 bases not matched to a gene. The CDR3 protein is CASSLTSGGRETQYF. The CDR3 DNA is TGCGCCAGCAGCTTGACTAGCGGGGGGAGGGAGACCCAGTACTTC.

The chain has TRBV9 and TRBJ1-1; 7 positions agree with TRBD1. Germline-derived CDR1 and CDR2 are SGDLS and YYNGEE. The CDR3 spans 14 residues. V lost 2 bases to trimming and J lost 7 bases; unmatched junction nucleotides: 8. The CDR3 reads CASSVRGGGGEAFF. DNA for the CDR3: TGTGCCAGCAGCGTGAGAGGGGGCGGCGGTGAAGCTTTCTTT. The entire variable domain, with the rest obtained from reference TRBV9 and TRBJ1-1, is as follows: DSGVTQTPKHLITATGQRVTLRCSPRSGDLSVYWYQQSLDQGLQFLIQYYNGEERAKGNILERFSAQQFPDLHSELNLSSLELGDSALYFCASSVRGGGGEAFFGQGTRLTVV.

The chain uses TRBV5-1 and TRBJ2-1; D gene unclear. CDR1 and CDR2 from the germline V gene are SGHRS and YFSETQ. The V end was cut by 4 bases, the J end by 0 bases, with 14 bases between. The CDR3 length is 16 residues. The CDR3 spells CASSQTPQSSYNEQFF. CDR3 in DNA: TGCGCCAGCAGCCAGACTCCCCAGAGCTCCTACAATGAGCAGTTCTTC.

This sequence joins TRBV28 and TRBJ2-5; D is ambiguous. Per germline, CDR1 MDHEN and CDR2 SYDVKM. The ends were cut back, 4 bases at V and 3 bases at J, with 3 bases in the middle. The CDR3 totals 11 residues. The chain's CDR3 is CASSSEETQYF. The DNA of the CDR3 is TGTGCCAGCAGTTCGGAAGAGACCCAGTACTTC.

The CDR3 DNA follows: TGTGCCAGCAGTCAACAATCGATGAACACTGAAGCTTTCTTT. This translates into CASSQQSMNTEAFF. The chain has TRBV7-2 and TRBJ1-1; no clear D. Germline CDR1 SGHTA, CDR2 FQGNSA. V lost 6 bases and J lost 0, with 11 bases in between. The CDR3 has 14 amino acids. The full variable domain, its missing parts supplied by reference TRBV7-2 and TRBJ1-1, is GAGVSQSPSNKVTEKGKDVELRCDPISGHTALYWYRQSLGQGLEFLIYFQGNSAPDKSGLPSDRFSAERTGGSVSTLTIQRTQQEDSAVYLCASSQQSMNTEAFFGQGTRLTVV.

The V call is TRBV7-6, the J call TRBJ2-2, with a weak D call TRBD2 (6 bases). This CDR3 is 18 amino acids long. Germline values: CDR1 SGHVS, CDR2 FNYEAQ. With 5 bases removed from V and 8 bases from J, the gap between germline ends came to 27 bases. The CDR3 region has the DNA TGTGCCAGCAGCCTCCGGGACTCACGCTACTCTCGGTCGGGGGAGCTGTTTTTT. Its protein is CASSLRDSRYSRSGELFF.

The gene calls are TRBV4-3 and TRBJ2-7, with a weak D call TRBD2 (6 bases). The CDR3 spans 15 residues. Germline CDR1 LGHNA, CDR2 YSLEER. V dropped 4 bases and J dropped 5 bases, with 18 bases sitting between them. The CDR3 loop reads CASSLGTSMGDEQYF. The CDR3 DNA is TGCGCCAGCAGCCTAGGGACTTCCATGGGAGACGAGCAGTACTTC.

The J gene is TRBJ2-7, the V gene TRBV9; 14 bases are shared with TRBD2. Per germline, CDR1 SGDLS and CDR2 YYNGEE. The V segment lost 4 bases and the J segment 0 bases; nucleotides outside the gene matches: 3. CDR3 length: 16 amino acids. CDR3 protein: CASSLGTSGSSYEQYF. The CDR3 DNA reads as TGTGCCAGCAGCTTAGGGACTAGCGGGAGCTCCTACGAGCAGTACTTC.

This clone was counted between two and nine times. The V and J genes are TRBV6-6 and TRBJ2-1; tentatively, D is TRBD1 (6 bases). The CDR3 runs 16 residues. CDR1 is MNHNY and CDR2 is SVGAGI in the germline V gene (reference sequence). Trimming shortened V by 2 bases and J by 6 bases, and 17 bases separated the two germline ends. The CDR3 region is CASSYTSPTGFNEQFF. In DNA form, the CDR3 reads TGTGCCAGCAGTTACACCTCTCCGACAGGATTCAATGAGCAGTTCTTC.

In its sample, this clone was seen a few times. The CDR3 DNA is TGCGCCAGCAGTAGGACTAGCGGCAACGCACGCGACACCGGGGAGCTGTTTTTT. It encodes CASSRTSGNARDTGELFF. The rearrangement joins TRBV5-1 to TRBJ2-2, with 10 bases that match TRBD2. There are 18 residues in the CDR3. Germline V gene lookup returns CDR1 SGHRS and CDR2 YFSETQ. The V gene end was trimmed by 5 bases and the J gene end by 3 bases; junction bases not matched to a gene: 13.

This clone came up once. V and J are TRBV6-5 and TRBJ2-3; 7 nucleotides line up with TRBD1. CDR3 length: 15 amino acids. In germline, CDR1 is MNHEY, CDR2 SVGAGI. The trim removed 7 bases at V and 0 bases at J, leaving 7 bases unmatched. CDR3 coding DNA: TGTGCCAGCATTCCCCCGACAGGGAGCACAGATACGCAGTATTTT. This codes for CASIPPTGSTDTQYF.

The chain links TRBV11-3 to TRBJ2-5; TRBD1 agrees at 10 bases. The CDR3 runs 13 residues. V was clipped by 4 bases and J by 9 bases; unmatched bases: 5. The germline gives CDR1 SGHNT, CDR2 YENEEA. The CDR3 here is CASSSGQGLAQYF. As DNA, the CDR3 is TGTGCCAGCAGCTCGGGACAGGGGCTGGCCCAGTACTTC.